A selection of T cell receptor beta chains follows, all from one sample in a study of T cell responses to AZD1222 COVID-19 vaccine. Sequencing was performed with immunoSEQ multiplex PCR; in TCRdb, only in-frame clones are kept and a portion is missing. The profile covers around 160,000 clones, with around 90% appearing a single time and 1% to 1.5% taken by the ten largest. The specimen comprised peripheral blood, sampled 28 days after the second AZD1222 dose. The receptors originated from an adult who received the AZD1222 COVID-19 vaccine. Both conserved end residues are part of each CDR3. D genes are given only for firm matches. A clone size is listed for some rows: how often the clone was seen (once, few, many), or a class if it is expanded.

CDR3nt | CDR3aa | v_gene | d_gene | abundance | j_gene
TGTGCCAGCACCAGACCGGGCCGGGAAAACACCATATATTTT | CASTRPGRENTIYF | TRBV6-5 | - | - | TRBJ1-3
TGTGCCAGCAGCGGGGGGGACTCCGGTGGTAACTATGGCTACACCTTC | CASSGGDSGGNYGYTF | TRBV9 | - | - | TRBJ1-2
TGTGCCTGGGGAACAGGGGGCATAGGGGAGCTGTTTTTT | CAWGTGGIGELFF | TRBV30 | TRBD1 | once | TRBJ2-2
TGTGCCTGGAGTGCGGCGAAGAATGAGCAGTTCTTC | CAWSAAKNEQFF | TRBV30 | - | - | TRBJ2-1
TGCGCCAGCAGCGTGGGAGGGAAGGGGAGCACTGAAGCTTTCTTT | CASSVGGKGSTEAFF | TRBV5-1 | - | - | TRBJ1-1
TGTGCCAGCAGTGAAGAGGGTACAGGATCCCTGGGCTTAGGGACCCAGTACTTC | CASSEEGTGSLGLGTQYF | TRBV2 | - | - | TRBJ2-5
TGTGCCATCAGGGGACAGGGAGTCCCCTACAATGAGCAGTTCTTC | CAIRGQGVPYNEQFF | TRBV10-3 | TRBD1 | - | TRBJ2-1
TGCAGCGTTGAAGATGAACCTGTCGAGCAGTACTTC | CSVEDEPVEQYF | TRBV29-1 | - | - | TRBJ2-7
TGTGCCTGGAGTGGGGAGCGGGAGGTGGGTGAGCAGTTCTTC | CAWSGEREVGEQFF | TRBV30 | TRBD2 | - | TRBJ2-1
TGTGCCAGCAGCCTTGCTGGGACACGATTCGCCTACGAGCAGTACTTC | CASSLAGTRFAYEQYF | TRBV7-2 | - | - | TRBJ2-7
TGTGCCAGCAGTTTCGAGGGGCGACTGTTTTTT | CASSFEGRLFF | TRBV28 | - | few | TRBJ1-4
TGTGCCAGCAGTTTAAGGGGGTTCCTCCACGAGCAGTACTTC | CASSLRGFLHEQYF | TRBV28 | - | - | TRBJ2-7
TGTGCCACCGGTGATGACGGGAGCTCCTACGAGCAGTACTTC | CATGDDGSSYEQYF | TRBV7-9 | - | - | TRBJ2-7
TGTGCCTGGAGTGGACAGTCCTACGAGCAGTACTTC | CAWSGQSYEQYF | TRBV30 | - | - | TRBJ2-7
TGTGCCAGCAGCTTTGGAGCGGGGGACCCAAAATACAATGAGCAGTTCTTC | CASSFGAGDPKYNEQFF | TRBV7-2 | TRBD2 | - | TRBJ2-1
TGTGCCAGCAGTTACCTCGGATTCGGGAAAAACCCTGAAGCTTTCTTT | CASSYLGFGKNPEAFF | TRBV6-2/TRBV6-3 | - | - | TRBJ1-1
TGTGCCAGCAGCCCCTTAGCCAGGGGGTCGGGACAGGCCTACGAGCAGTACTTC | CASSPLARGSGQAYEQYF | TRBV11-2 | TRBD1 | - | TRBJ2-7
TGTGCCAGCAGTTTGAACCCCGGGGGGCAGTACTTC | CASSLNPGGQYF | TRBV12-3/TRBV12-4 | - | - | TRBJ2-7
TGTGCCACTGGGTCCCGGGACACCCAAGCTTTCTTT | CATGSRDTQAFF | TRBV19 | - | - | TRBJ1-1
TGTGCCAGCAGCCTCCCGCTAGGCAGTTCCTCACCCCTCCACTTT | CASSLPLGSSSPLHF | TRBV7-2 | - | - | TRBJ1-6
TGTGCCAGCAGCTTAAGTCCGGGCGGCTACACCTTC | CASSLSPGGYTF | TRBV7-2 | - | - | TRBJ1-2
TGCGCCAGCACCGATCTACGGGGGAACACTGAAGCTTTCTTT | CASTDLRGNTEAFF | TRBV5-1 | - | - | TRBJ1-1
TGTGCCAGCAGCCATAACACTGAAGCTTTCTTT | CASSHNTEAFF | TRBV3-1/TRBV3-2 | - | few | TRBJ1-1
TGTGCCAGCAGCCAAGTCAGCCTCCTAAACTATGGCTACACCTTC | CASSQVSLLNYGYTF | TRBV4-2 | - | - | TRBJ1-2
TGTGCCAGCAGTGAGCTTAAGCTGAACACTGAAGCTTTCTTT | CASSELKLNTEAFF | TRBV2 | - | - | TRBJ1-1
TGTGCCAGCAGCTTAGTCCATGGCAATCAGCCCCAGCATTTT | CASSLVHGNQPQHF | TRBV7-2 | - | - | TRBJ1-5
TGTGCCAGCACCACTCAGGGCGGGGTAGCGGGCTATGGCTACACCTTC | CASTTQGGVAGYGYTF | TRBV2 | - | - | TRBJ1-2
TGTGCCAGCAGCTTGCGTTATAGCAATCAGCCCCAGCATTTT | CASSLRYSNQPQHF | TRBV5-6 | - | - | TRBJ1-5
TGTGCCAGTAGTCCTCCCTTTGTAGACAGACGTAATCAGCCCCAGCATTTT | CASSPPFVDRRNQPQHF | TRBV19 | - | - | TRBJ1-5
TGTGCCAGCAGTTACCGGGACTCGAGCTCCTACGAGCAGTACTTC | CASSYRDSSSYEQYF | TRBV6-2/TRBV6-3 | - | - | TRBJ2-7
TGTGCCAGCAGCGTGGTGGGAGTAGAGACCCAGTACTTC | CASSVVGVETQYF | TRBV7-2 | - | - | TRBJ2-5
TGTGCCAGCAGCTCCCGGGACTCAAAACTGTTTTTT | CASSSRDSKLFF | TRBV7-8 | - | - | TRBJ1-4
TGTGCCAGCAGCCAATCTGGCGGGCCCTACGAGCAGTACTTC | CASSQSGGPYEQYF | TRBV3-1/TRBV3-2 | - | - | TRBJ2-7
TGTGCCAGCAGTTCCGGGAACACGGGACGAGATACGCAGTATTTT | CASSSGNTGRDTQYF | TRBV2 | - | - | TRBJ2-3
TGTGCCAGCAGCCCCACGGGGGCGGGCACCGGGGAGCTGTTTTTT | CASSPTGAGTGELFF | TRBV7-2 | - | - | TRBJ2-2
TGTGCCAGCAGCCCGCAAGAGAAGGTGGACACTGAAGCTTTCTTT | CASSPQEKVDTEAFF | TRBV7-9 | - | - | TRBJ1-1
TGTGCCAGCAGCCCGGGACAGCACAATGAGCAGTTCTTC | CASSPGQHNEQFF | TRBV7-8 | TRBD1 | - | TRBJ2-1
TGCGCCAGCAGTGAGTGGGGGTCGTACACTGAAGCTTTCTTT | CASSEWGSYTEAFF | TRBV10-2 | - | - | TRBJ1-1
TGTGCTTTCTCAGCCGAAAGCACTGAAGCTTTCTTT | CAFSAESTEAFF | TRBV30 | - | once | TRBJ1-1
TGTGCCTGGCGGGAGGGGGGGGGACGTGAGCAGTTCTTC | CAWREGGGREQFF | TRBV30 | TRBD2 | - | TRBJ2-1
TGTGCCTGGAGTCATACAAGGGAAGCTTTCTTT | CAWSHTREAFF | TRBV30 | - | - | TRBJ1-1
TGTGCCAGCAGCGCCGGGACTCCCTCGAATGAGCAGTTCTTC | CASSAGTPSNEQFF | TRBV9 | - | - | TRBJ2-1
TGCGCCAGCAGCTTGGGGCAGAGCCGCCACGAGCAGTACTTC | CASSLGQSRHEQYF | TRBV5-1 | - | - | TRBJ2-7
TGTGCCAGCAGTTACTCGACAGGAGCAGATGGGACTGAAGCTTTCTTT | CASSYSTGADGTEAFF | TRBV6-5 | - | - | TRBJ1-1
TGTGCCAGCAGCCCTCGGGACAGGGGGCTCTACGAGCAGTACTTC | CASSPRDRGLYEQYF | TRBV9 | TRBD1 | - | TRBJ2-7
TGTGCCAGCAGCGCCGAGGGGGGCCTCCCAACTATGGCAAACACCTTC | CASSAEGGLPTMANTF | TRBV9 | - | - | TRBJ1-2
TGTGCCAGCAGCTTAGGGGCGGCACTGAACACTGAAGCTTTCTTT | CASSLGAALNTEAFF | TRBV7-2 | - | - | TRBJ1-1